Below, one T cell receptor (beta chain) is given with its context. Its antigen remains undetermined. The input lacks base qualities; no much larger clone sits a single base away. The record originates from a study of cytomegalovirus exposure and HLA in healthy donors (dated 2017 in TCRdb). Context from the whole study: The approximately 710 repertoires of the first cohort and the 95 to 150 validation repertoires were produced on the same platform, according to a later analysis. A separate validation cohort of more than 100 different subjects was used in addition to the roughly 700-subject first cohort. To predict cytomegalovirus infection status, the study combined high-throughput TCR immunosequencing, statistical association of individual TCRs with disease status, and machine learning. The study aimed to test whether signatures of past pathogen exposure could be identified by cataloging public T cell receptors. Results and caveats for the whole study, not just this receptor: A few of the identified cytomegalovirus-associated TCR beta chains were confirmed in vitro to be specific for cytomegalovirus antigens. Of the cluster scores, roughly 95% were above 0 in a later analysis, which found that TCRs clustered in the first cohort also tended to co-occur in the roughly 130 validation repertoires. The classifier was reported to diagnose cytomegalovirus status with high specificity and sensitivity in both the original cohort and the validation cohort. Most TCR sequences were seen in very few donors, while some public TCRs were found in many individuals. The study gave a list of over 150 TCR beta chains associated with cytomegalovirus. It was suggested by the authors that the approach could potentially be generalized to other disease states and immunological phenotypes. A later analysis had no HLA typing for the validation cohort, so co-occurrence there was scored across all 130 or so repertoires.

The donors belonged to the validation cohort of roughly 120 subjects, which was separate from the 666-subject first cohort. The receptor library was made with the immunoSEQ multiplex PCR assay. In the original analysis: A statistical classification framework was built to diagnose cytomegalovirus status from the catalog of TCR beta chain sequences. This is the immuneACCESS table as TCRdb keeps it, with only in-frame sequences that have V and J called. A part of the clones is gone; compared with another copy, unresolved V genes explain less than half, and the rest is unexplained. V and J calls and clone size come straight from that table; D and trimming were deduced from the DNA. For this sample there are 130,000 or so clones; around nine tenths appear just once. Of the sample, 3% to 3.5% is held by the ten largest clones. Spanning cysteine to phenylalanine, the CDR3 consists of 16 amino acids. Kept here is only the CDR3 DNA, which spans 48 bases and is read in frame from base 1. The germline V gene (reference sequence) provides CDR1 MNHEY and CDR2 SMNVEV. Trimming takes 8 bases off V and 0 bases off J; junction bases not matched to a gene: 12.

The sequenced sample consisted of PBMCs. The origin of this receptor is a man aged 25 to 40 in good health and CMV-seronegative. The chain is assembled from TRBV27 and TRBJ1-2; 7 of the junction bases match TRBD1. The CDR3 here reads CASRSGWDSSNYGYTF. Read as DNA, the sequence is TGTGCCAGCCGGTCCGGATGGGACAGTTCTAACTATGGCTACACCTTC.